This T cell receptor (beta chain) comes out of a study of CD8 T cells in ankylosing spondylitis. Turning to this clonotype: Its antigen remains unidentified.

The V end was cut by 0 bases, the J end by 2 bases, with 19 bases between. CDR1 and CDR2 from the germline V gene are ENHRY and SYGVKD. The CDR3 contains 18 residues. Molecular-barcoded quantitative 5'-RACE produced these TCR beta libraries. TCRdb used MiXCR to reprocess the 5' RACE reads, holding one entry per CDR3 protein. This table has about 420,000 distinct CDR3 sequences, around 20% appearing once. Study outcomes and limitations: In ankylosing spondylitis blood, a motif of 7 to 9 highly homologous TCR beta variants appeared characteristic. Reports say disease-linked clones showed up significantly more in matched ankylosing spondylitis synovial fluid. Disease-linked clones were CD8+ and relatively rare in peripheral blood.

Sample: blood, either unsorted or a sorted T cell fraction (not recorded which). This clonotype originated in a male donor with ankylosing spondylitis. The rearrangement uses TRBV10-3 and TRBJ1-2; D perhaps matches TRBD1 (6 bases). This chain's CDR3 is CAISESAGVVGKNYGYTF. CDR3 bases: TGTGCCATCAGTGAGTCGGCAGGGGTGGTTGGAAAGAACTATGGCTACACCTTC.